This T cell receptor (beta chain) was documented in a study of CD8 T cells in ankylosing spondylitis. This clonotype turned up a few times. Its cognate antigen is unknown. CDR1 and CDR2 (germline): DFQATT, SNEGSKA (reference sequence). The CDR3 length is 13 residues. V shed 7 bases and J shed 4 bases, with 16 bases lying between them. Using quantitative 5'-RACE with molecular barcodes, the authors made TCR beta libraries. Each CDR3 protein is one row after TCRdb ran MiXCR on the 5' RACE reads. The sample holds about 110,000 distinct CDR3 sequences, less than 25% seen once. Study-level results: In synovial fluid and blood from reactive arthritis, some motif variants were previously reported. In ankylosing spondylitis patients, matched synovial fluid reportedly showed significant enrichment of disease-linked clones.

The sequenced sample was synovial fluid, either unsorted or a sorted T cell fraction (not recorded which). This TCR was sampled from a male donor with ankylosing spondylitis. This chain uses TRBV20-1 with TRBJ1-2, with D possibly TRBD1 on 5 matching bases. The CDR3 region has the DNA TGCAGTGTAACCTCCGGGGGATCCTATGGCTACACCTTC. Its translation is CSVTSGGSYGYTF.